This T cell receptor (beta chain) was identified during a study of glioma-infiltrating T cells. Study-level results: Only very few CDR3 sequences appeared in both tissue and blood. Non-neoplastic patients had below-expected tissue-blood divergence, while all gliomas exceeded expectation.

To note about this clonotype: The antigen is unknown. Germline is not matched at one junction end, which may reflect a read error.

Amplification of TCR alpha and beta CDR3 regions from RNA used iRepertoire nested multiplex PCR. MiXCR, run by TCRdb on the multiplex PCR reads, gives a single entry per CDR3 protein. The sample has tens of thousands of distinct CDR3 sequences, roughly 40% seen once. The CDR3 spans 12 residues. CDR1 and CDR2 (germline): MDHEN, SYDVKM. The chain recombines TRBV28 with TRBJ1-2; no definite D call. What was sequenced was glioma tissue, nonneoplastic brain tissue, or PBMCs (not recorded which). The clonotype was recovered from a human donor with low-grade glioma or glioblastoma, undergoing nonglioma brain surgery, or in good health (not recorded which). The CDR3 DNA sequence: TGTGCCGGCAGTTTAGGCGACCTTGGCTACACCTTC. It encodes CAGSLGDLGYTF.